These T cell receptor beta chains were read from a single sample in a study of blood T cells in healthy people across ages. In TCRdb, the 5' RACE reads were re-called with MiXCR into one record per CDR3 protein. The sample includes approximately 780,000 distinct CDR3 sequences, roughly 25% of them seen just once. In addition, the sample was reused for a study of T cells of mothers and their children.

Material for sequencing was blood. The origin of the receptors is a boy between 5 and 17 years old in good health. The CDR3 runs from the conserved cysteine through the conserved F or W. Fields, in order: V gene, clone size, D gene, J gene, CDR3 protein, CDR3 DNA. D genes are given only for firm matches. Not every row has a clone size; where given, it reads once, few, many or a size class.

V: TRBV11-2
size: NA
D: TRBD1
J: TRBJ1-4
CDR3: CASSFTGTGAEKLFF
DNA: TGTGCCAGCAGCTTCACCGGGACAGGGGCTGAAAAACTGTTTTTT

V: TRBV5-1
size: NA
D: NA
J: TRBJ2-4
CDR3: CASSPSALAKNIQYF
DNA: TGCGCCAGCAGCCCCAGCGCCCTAGCCAAAAACATTCAGTACTTC

V: TRBV4-1
size: once
D: NA
J: TRBJ2-3
CDR3: CASSHDSFSTDTQYF
DNA: TGCGCCAGCAGCCACGACTCTTTTAGCACAGATACGCAGTATTTT

V: TRBV5-4
size: NA
D: TRBD2
J: TRBJ2-3
CDR3: CVSSLRLAGGADTQYF
DNA: TGTGTCAGCAGCTTGCGACTAGCGGGGGGCGCAGATACGCAGTATTTT

V: TRBV6-5
size: NA
D: NA
J: TRBJ1-1
CDR3: CASSYRETLGTEAFF
DNA: TGTGCCAGCAGTTATCGAGAGACCCTCGGCACTGAAGCTTTCTTT

V: TRBV30
size: NA
D: NA
J: TRBJ1-2
CDR3: CAWRGTGPYGYTF
DNA: TGTGCCTGGAGGGGGACGGGCCCTTATGGCTACACCTTC

V: TRBV7-9
size: NA
D: NA
J: TRBJ2-7
CDR3: CASSGEDGKEYEQYF
DNA: TGTGCCAGCAGCGGGGAGGACGGGAAAGAGTACGAGCAGTACTTC

V: TRBV7-9
size: few
D: NA
J: TRBJ2-1
CDR3: CASSLMGEQFF
DNA: TGTGCCAGCAGCTTAATGGGGGAGCAGTTCTTC

V: TRBV19
size: NA
D: NA
J: TRBJ2-6
CDR3: CATHTPTSGANVLTF
DNA: TGTGCCACCCATACTCCGACCTCTGGGGCCAACGTCCTGACTTTC

V: TRBV5-1
size: NA
D: TRBD1
J: TRBJ2-6
CDR3: CASSRGQGGSSGANVLTF
DNA: TGCGCCAGCAGCCGAGGACAGGGGGGTTCCTCTGGGGCCAACGTCCTGACTTTC

V: TRBV7-9
size: few
D: NA
J: TRBJ1-4
CDR3: CASSFRLGQPGEKLFF
DNA: TGTGCCAGCAGCTTTAGGTTAGGACAGCCGGGGGAAAAACTGTTTTTT

V: TRBV5-1
size: few
D: TRBD2
J: TRBJ2-1
CDR3: CASSLGGTSFLDEQFF
DNA: TGCGCCAGCAGCTTGGGGGGGACTAGCTTCTTGGATGAGCAGTTCTTC

V: TRBV21-1
size: NA
D: NA
J: TRBJ2-1
CDR3: CASSSSGGAVGDEQFF
DNA: TGTGCCAGCAGCAGTAGCGGGGGGGCCGTTGGCGATGAGCAGTTCTTC

V: TRBV7-9
size: once
D: NA
J: TRBJ2-6
CDR3: CASSETGNSGANVLTF
DNA: TGTGCCAGCAGCGAAACAGGGAACTCTGGGGCCAACGTCCTGACTTTC

V: TRBV7-9
size: NA
D: NA
J: TRBJ1-4
CDR3: CASSLGDGANEKLFF
DNA: TGTGCCAGCAGCTTAGGTGACGGAGCTAATGAGAAACTGTTTTTT

V: TRBV29-1
size: once
D: NA
J: TRBJ1-1
CDR3: CSVARTVLNTEAFF
DNA: TGCAGCGTCGCCCGGACAGTTTTGAACACTGAAGCTTTCTTT

V: TRBV7-3
size: once
D: NA
J: TRBJ2-7
CDR3: CASSLTSDHYEQYF
DNA: TGTGCCAGCAGCTTGACCTCGGACCACTACGAGCAGTACTTC

V: TRBV5-1
size: few
D: TRBD2
J: TRBJ2-5
CDR3: CASSSPGGPQETQYF
DNA: TGCGCCAGCAGCTCACCGGGGGGGCCTCAAGAGACCCAGTACTTC